This TCR beta chain derives from a study of cytomegalovirus exposure and HLA in healthy donors. Overall study: The same platform was used for the 100 to 150 validation repertoires as for the approximately 720 first-cohort repertoires, as reported in a later analysis.

Separation from the roughly 700-subject first cohort characterized the roughly 130-subject validation cohort, to which the donors belonged. Germline CDR1 is MNHNY and CDR2 is SVGAGI (reference sequence). V gave up 6 bases and J gave up 7 bases, with 19 bases separating them. The CDR3 length is 15 residues. Study-level findings and limits: Researchers catalogued 150 or so TCR beta chains as cytomegalovirus-associated.

Assay: immunoSEQ multiplex PCR; the TCRdb copy retains only in-frame clones and omits some. The profile shows approximately 190,000 clones, around 83% of them singletons. On this clone itself: As yet, its antigen is unknown.

The V gene is TRBV6-6, the J gene TRBJ2-1; D may be TRBD2 (7 bases). The sample was PBMCs. The TCR was taken from a woman younger than 45 in good health and CMV-seropositive. DNA of the CDR3: TGTGCCAGCAGCCAAAGCCCGGGGGGCTGGAATGAGCAGTTCTTC. Its translation is CASSQSPGGWNEQFF.